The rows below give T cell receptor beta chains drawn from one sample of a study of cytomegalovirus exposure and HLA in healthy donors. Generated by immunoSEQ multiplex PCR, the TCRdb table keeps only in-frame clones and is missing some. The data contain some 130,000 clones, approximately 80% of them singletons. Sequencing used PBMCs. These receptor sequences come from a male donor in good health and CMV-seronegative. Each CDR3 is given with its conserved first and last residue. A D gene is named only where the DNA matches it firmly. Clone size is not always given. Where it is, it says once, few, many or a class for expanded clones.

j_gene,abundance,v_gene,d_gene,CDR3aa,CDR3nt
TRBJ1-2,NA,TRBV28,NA,CASSVIDSYGYTF,TGTGCCAGCAGTGTGATCGACAGCTATGGCTACACCTTC
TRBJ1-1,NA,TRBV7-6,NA,CASSLATAGPNTEAFF,TGTGCCAGCAGCTTAGCGACGGCAGGGCCGAACACTGAAGCTTTCTTT
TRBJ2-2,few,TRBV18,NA,CASSPSPWEERPKTGELFF,TGTGCCAGCTCACCAAGTCCCTGGGAGGAACGGCCGAAAACCGGGGAGCTGTTTTTT
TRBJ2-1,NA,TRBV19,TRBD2,CASSDPGLAGSPYNEQFF,TGTGCCAGTAGTGATCCGGGACTAGCGGGAAGTCCCTACAATGAGCAGTTCTTC
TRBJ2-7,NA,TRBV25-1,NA,CASSDRGSYEQYF,TGTGCCAGCAGTGATAGGGGTTCCTACGAGCAGTACTTC
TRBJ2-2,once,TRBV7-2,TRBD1,CASSLTGTERTGELFF,TGTGCCAGCAGCTTGACAGGGACCGAAAGGACCGGGGAGCTGTTTTTT
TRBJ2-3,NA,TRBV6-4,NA,CASSDGGDTQYF,TGTGCCAGCAGTGACGGGGGGGATACGCAGTATTTT
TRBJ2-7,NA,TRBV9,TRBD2,CASSPRGGPARSYEQYF,TGTGCCAGCAGCCCACGGGGGGGGCCAGCGCGCTCCTACGAGCAGTACTTC
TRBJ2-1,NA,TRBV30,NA,CAWSVRGRGGYNEQFF,TGTGCCTGGAGTGTACGGGGGAGGGGGGGCTACAATGAGCAGTTCTTC
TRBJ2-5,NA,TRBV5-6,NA,CASSLAEGWETQYF,TGTGCCAGCAGCTTGGCAGAGGGCTGGGAGACCCAGTACTTC
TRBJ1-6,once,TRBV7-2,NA,CASSLARRANSPLHF,TGTGCCAGCAGCTTAGCACGCAGGGCCAATTCACCCCTCCACTTT
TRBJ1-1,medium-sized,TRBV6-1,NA,CASSSTENTEAFF,TGTGCCAGCAGCTCGACAGAAAACACTGAAGCTTTCTTT
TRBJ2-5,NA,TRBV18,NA,CASSPGSSETQYF,TGTGCCAGCTCACCAGGCTCCTCGGAGACCCAGTACTTC
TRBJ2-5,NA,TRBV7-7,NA,CASSLNGRGETQYF,TGTGCCAGCAGCTTAAATGGCAGGGGAGAGACCCAGTACTTC
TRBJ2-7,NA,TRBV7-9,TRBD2,CSSGASGRVGSYEQYF,TGTTCCAGTGGGGCTAGCGGGAGAGTGGGCTCCTACGAGCAGTACTTC
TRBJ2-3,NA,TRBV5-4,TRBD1,CASSLVATGSTDTQYF,TGTGCCAGCAGCTTGGTAGCGACAGGGAGCACAGATACGCAGTATTTT
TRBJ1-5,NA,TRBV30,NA,CAWSERDSDGNQPQHF,TGTGCCTGGAGTGAACGCGATTCCGATGGCAATCAGCCCCAGCATTTT
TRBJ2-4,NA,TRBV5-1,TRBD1,CASSLAGTALAKNIQYF,TGCGCCAGCAGCTTGGCCGGGACAGCCTTAGCCAAAAACATTCAGTACTTC
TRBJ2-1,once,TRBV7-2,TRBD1,CASSTPTGGASNEQFF,TGTGCCAGCAGCACCCCGACAGGGGGCGCCTCCAATGAGCAGTTCTTC
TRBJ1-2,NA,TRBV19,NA,CASTRGLNYGYTF,TGTGCCAGTACAAGGGGGTTAAACTATGGCTACACCTTC
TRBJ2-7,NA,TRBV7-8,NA,CASSLSRGRAYEQYF,TGTGCCAGCAGCTTAAGTAGAGGTAGAGCCTACGAGCAGTACTTC
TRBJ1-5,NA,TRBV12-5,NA,CASGLELNQPQHF,TGTGCTAGTGGTTTGGAGCTGAATCAGCCCCAGCATTTT
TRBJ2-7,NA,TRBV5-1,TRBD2,CASSHRRASGSYSYEQYF,TGCGCCAGCAGCCACCGGAGGGCTAGCGGGAGTTATTCCTACGAGCAGTACTTC
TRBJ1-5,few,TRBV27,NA,CASSSGNQPQHF,TGTGCCAGCAGTTCGGGAAACCAGCCCCAGCATTTT
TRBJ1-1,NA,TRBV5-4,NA,CASSSPGWTNTEAFF,TGTGCCAGCAGCTCCCCCGGTTGGACAAACACTGAAGCTTTCTTT
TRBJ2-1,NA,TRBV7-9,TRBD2,CASSLTSGVSYNEQFF,TGTGCCAGCAGCCTTACTAGCGGGGTCTCCTACAATGAGCAGTTCTTC
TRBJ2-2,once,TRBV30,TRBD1,CAWNRGSEPGELFF,TGTGCCTGGAACAGGGGTAGCGAACCCGGGGAGCTGTTTTTT
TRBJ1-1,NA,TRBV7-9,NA,CASSSYRIGMNTEAFF,TGTGCCAGCAGCTCGTACAGGATTGGCATGAACACTGAAGCTTTCTTT